The clone carrying this TCR beta chain has just a few counts. What it binds is unknown. This entry comes from a study of shared clonotypes between healthy human individuals. Study-wide points: Four donors shared about 5% of their naive CD4 clonotypes.

The CDR3 contains 15 residues. Trimming took off 5 bases at V and 4 bases at J, with 17 bases between the two ends. Germline-derived CDR1 and CDR2 are SGHAT and FQNNGV. The deep-level immunoSEQ assay was used. Original handling: ImmunoSEQ supplied junction-only sequences lacking quality scores, so filtering was different. The table came from immunoSEQ multiplex PCR; TCRdb's copy has only in-frame clones and leaves some out. D and trimming were read from the DNA, whereas the V and J calls and clone size are those reported in that table. This table holds 2 million to 2.5 million clones, approximately 95% found once.

The chain carries TRBV11-2 and TRBJ2-5, with a tentative D call TRBD1 (6 bases). The receptor's source is a man aged 18 to 29 in good health. Some clones in this sample may be carry-over from other donors' samples. The sequencing sample was made of naive CD4+ T cells from PBMCs. The subset: CD45RA+ positively selected. The CDR3 bases are TGTGCCAGCAGCACAGGGCCCGGTGGGCGAGAGACCCAGTACTTC. Translating gives CASSTGPGGRETQYF.